This TCR beta chain was captured in a study of blood T cell repertoires in COVID-19. The wider study: Italy, Spain and the United States were the sources of the convalescent and acute COVID-19 samples. From T cells, B-cell-depleted T cells, or PBMCs came the material, which was cDNA or gDNA.

Profiling relied on immunoSEQ multiplex PCR, and the TCRdb table lists in-frame clones only, not all of them. The table shows roughly 130,000 clones, with about nine tenths occurring only once. The V gene end was trimmed by 5 bases and the J gene end by 13 bases; junction bases not matched to a gene: 7. CDR1 is SGHVS, CDR2 FQNEAQ, per germline. The CDR3 sequence is 14 residues long. Sequencing was done on a sample of peripheral blood. The chain is built from TRBV7-8 and TRBJ2-1, with 14 nucleotides matching TRBD2. This clonotype was sampled from a man between 45 and 60 years old with active COVID-19. CDR3 nucleotide sequence: TGTGCCAGCAGCGTCCGACTAGCGGGGGGGCAACAGTTCTTC. Protein product: CASSVRLAGGQQFF.